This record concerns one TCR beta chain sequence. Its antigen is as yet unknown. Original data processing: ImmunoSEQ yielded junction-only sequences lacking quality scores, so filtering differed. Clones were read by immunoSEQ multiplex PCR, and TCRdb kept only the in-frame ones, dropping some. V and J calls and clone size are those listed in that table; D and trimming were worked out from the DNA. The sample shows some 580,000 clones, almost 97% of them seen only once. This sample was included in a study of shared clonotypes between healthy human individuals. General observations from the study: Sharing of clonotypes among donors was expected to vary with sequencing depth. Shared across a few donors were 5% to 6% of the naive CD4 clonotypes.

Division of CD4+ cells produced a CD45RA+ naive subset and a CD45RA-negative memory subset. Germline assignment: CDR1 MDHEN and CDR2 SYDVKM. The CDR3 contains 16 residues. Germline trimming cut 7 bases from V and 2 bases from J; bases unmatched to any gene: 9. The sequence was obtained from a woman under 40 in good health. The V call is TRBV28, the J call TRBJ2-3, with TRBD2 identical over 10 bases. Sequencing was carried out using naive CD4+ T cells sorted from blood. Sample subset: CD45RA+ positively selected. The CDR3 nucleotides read TGTGCCAGCACCACCGGACTAGCGGATTTCACAGATACGCAGTATTTT. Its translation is CASTTGLADFTDTQYF.